This T cell receptor beta chain was identified in a study of blood T cell repertoires in COVID-19. Assay: immunoSEQ multiplex PCR; the TCRdb copy retains only in-frame clones and omits some. Among some 140,000 clones, about 80% were seen once, and the ten largest hold approximately 30%. This CDR3 region has 15 residues. J was trimmed by 1 base and V by 1 base; bases with no gene match: 0. Germline CDR1 is SEHNR and CDR2 is FQNEAQ (reference sequence). What was sequenced was peripheral blood. The receptor was derived from a woman aged 60-70 years with acute or convalescent COVID-19. The V and J genes are TRBV7-9 and TRBJ2-2; TRBD1 agrees at 7 bases. CDR3: CASSLGQGNTGELFF. The CDR3 nucleotides are TGTGCCAGCAGCTTAGGACAGGGGAACACCGGGGAGCTGTTTTTT.